This T cell receptor beta chain appears in the sequencing data of a study of blood T cell repertoires in COVID-19. Study at large: Sources were T cells, B-cell-depleted T cells, or PBMCs; the material itself was cDNA or gDNA.

In the original workflow: Scientists estimated how many nucleated cells there were by amplifying reference gene primers. The data were produced by immunoSEQ multiplex PCR, yet TCRdb's version contains in-frame clones alone and is incomplete. For V, J and clone size, that table is used; D and trimming come from the DNA. The top ten clones hold 3.8% of a sample with about 210,000 clones, 80% to 90% of them seen once. Participants, about 18 to 89 years old, spanned under 25 US areas. V lost 4 bases to trimming and J lost 6 bases; unmatched junction nucleotides: 5. Looked up from germline, CDR1 is LNHDA and CDR2 is SQIVND (reference sequence). The CDR3 has 14 residues.

The chain has TRBV19 and TRBJ1-5; 8 positions match TRBD1. This clonotype originated in a woman aged 40 to 55 with acute COVID-19. Sequenced input: PBMCs or T cells enriched from blood (not recorded which). CDR3 bases: TGTGCCAGTAGTAGGCAGGGGGCAAGTCAGCCCCAGCATTTT. It encodes CASSRQGASQPQHF.